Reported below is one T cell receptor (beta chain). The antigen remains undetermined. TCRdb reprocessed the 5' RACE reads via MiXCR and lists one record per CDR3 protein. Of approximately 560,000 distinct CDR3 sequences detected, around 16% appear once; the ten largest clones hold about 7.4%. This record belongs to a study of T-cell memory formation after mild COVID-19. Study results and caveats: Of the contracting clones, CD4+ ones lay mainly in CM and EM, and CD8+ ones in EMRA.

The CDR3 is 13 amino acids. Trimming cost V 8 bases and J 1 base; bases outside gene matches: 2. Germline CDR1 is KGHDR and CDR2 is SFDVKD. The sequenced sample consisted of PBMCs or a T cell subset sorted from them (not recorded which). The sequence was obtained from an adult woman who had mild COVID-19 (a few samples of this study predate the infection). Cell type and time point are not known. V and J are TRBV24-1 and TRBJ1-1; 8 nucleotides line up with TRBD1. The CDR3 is CATIGQGNTEAFF. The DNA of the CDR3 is TGTGCCACCATCGGACAGGGGAACACTGAAGCTTTCTTT.